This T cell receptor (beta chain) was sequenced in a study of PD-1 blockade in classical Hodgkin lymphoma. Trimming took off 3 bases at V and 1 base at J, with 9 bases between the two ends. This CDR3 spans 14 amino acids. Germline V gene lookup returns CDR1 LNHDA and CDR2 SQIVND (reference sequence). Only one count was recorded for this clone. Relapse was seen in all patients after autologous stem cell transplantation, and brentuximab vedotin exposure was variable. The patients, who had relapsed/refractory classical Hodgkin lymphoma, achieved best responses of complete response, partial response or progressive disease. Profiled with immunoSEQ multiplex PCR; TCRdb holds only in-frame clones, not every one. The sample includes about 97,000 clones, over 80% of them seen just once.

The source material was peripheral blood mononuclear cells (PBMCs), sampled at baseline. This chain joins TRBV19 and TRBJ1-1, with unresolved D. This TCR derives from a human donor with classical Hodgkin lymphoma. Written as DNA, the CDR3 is TGTGCCAGTAGTATCCGCGGCGGGAACACTGAAGCTTTCTTT. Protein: CASSIRGGNTEAFF.